A single sample is the source of the 25 T cell receptor beta chains below, sequenced in a study of vaccination effects on CD4 cells after COVID-19. These receptors' antigens are unknown. Assay used: immunoSEQ multiplex PCR; TCRdb lists only in-frame clones, some missing. This sample yields tens of thousands of clones, of which 70% to 90% are seen a single time; 0.95% to 1.5% belongs to the top ten. CD4+ T cells specific for antigen were expanded with viral peptide pools by the ViraFEST assay before sequencing. On day 10 of culture, CD4+ T cells were separated out. Either the BNT162b2 or mRNA-1273 vaccine was given to participants in two doses. The sequencing here drew on CD4+ T cells from PBMCs cultured with HCoV-229E spike peptides, taken after COVID-19 vaccination. These receptor sequences come from a human donor who received a COVID-19 vaccine.

This clone turned up a few times. The rearrangement links TRBV7-2 to TRBJ1-2; no reliable D call. The CDR3 contains 14 residues. The germline gives CDR1 SGHTA, CDR2 FQGNSA. The V gene lost 0 bases and the J gene lost 4 bases, with 9 bases spanning the gap. CDR3 sequence reads: CASSLAERFYGYTF. In nucleotides, the CDR3 is TGTGCCAGCAGCTTAGCGGAACGATTCTATGGCTACACCTTC.

The table lists this clone with a count of one. This chain uses TRBV6-5 with TRBJ1-1; D is ambiguous. Per the germline V gene, CDR1 is MNHEY and CDR2 is SVGAGI. Trimming took off 5 bases at V and 1 base at J, with 11 bases between the two ends. The CDR3 runs 14 residues. The CDR3 here is CASSTVAANTEAFF. The CDR3 nucleotides read TGTGCCAGCAGTACGGTGGCAGCGAACACTGAAGCTTTCTTT.

The sample holds one count of this clone. V and J are TRBV6-5 and TRBJ1-6; D is unclear. The CDR3 is 16 residues long. Trimming cost V 0 bases and J 4 bases, with 10 bases left between them. Germline V gene lookup returns CDR1 MNHEY and CDR2 SVGAGI. For the CDR3, the DNA is TGTGCCAGCAGTTACTCCGGGCCACATTATAATTCACCCCTCCACTTT. Translation: CASSYSGPHYNSPLHF.

This clone was seen only once. The V gene is TRBV6-1, the J gene TRBJ2-7, with D tentatively TRBD2 (6 bases). The length of the CDR3 is 12 residues. Germline assignment: CDR1 MNHNS and CDR2 SASEGT. V was shortened by 4 bases and J by 6 bases, with 10 bases between the two germline ends. The CDR3 DNA follows: TGTGCCAGCAGTGCAGCGGGTGGCGAGCAGTACGTC. This translates into CASSAAGGEQYV.

This chain joins TRBV24-1 and TRBJ2-1; tentative D call: TRBD2 (7 bases). Looked up from germline, CDR1 is KGHDR and CDR2 is SFDVKD. Between the trimmed V and J ends, which lost 3 bases and 6 bases, there was a span of 17 bases. The CDR3 covers 16 residues. CDR3 residues: CATSDELGGGGNEQFF. The CDR3 DNA follows: TGTGCCACCAGTGATGAGCTGGGGGGGGGCGGCAATGAGCAGTTCTTC.

This clone was picked up a small number of times. The chain links TRBV9 to TRBJ2-1; 10 bases are a match to TRBD1. Germline-derived CDR1 and CDR2 are SGDLS and YYNGEE. The CDR3 extends over 15 amino acids. The junction had 1 base not matched to a gene; V was cut back by 3 bases and J by 1 base. The CDR3 coding sequence is TGTGCCAGCAGCGGGACAGGGGGATCCTACAATGAGCAGTTCTTC. This sequence encodes CASSGTGGSYNEQFF.

The rearrangement uses TRBV28 and TRBJ1-4; a weak D match, TRBD1 (6 bases). Germline V gene lookup returns CDR1 MDHEN and CDR2 SYDVKM. The CDR3 loop spans 13 amino acids. Between the trimmed V and J ends, which lost 11 bases and 6 bases, there was a span of 16 bases. The CDR3 DNA sequence: TGTGCCGCTAGGGACATAGTCTATGAAAAACTGTTTTTT. Amino acid sequence: CAARDIVYEKLFF. The full variable domain, with the rest looked up from reference TRBV28 and TRBJ1-4, is DVKVTQSSRYLVKRTGEKVFLECVQDMDHENMFWYRQDPGLGLRLIYFSYDVKMKEKGDIPEGYSVSREKKERFSLILESASTNQTSMYLCAARDIVYEKLFFGSGTQLSVL.

This sequence joins TRBV7-2 and TRBJ2-7; no firm D call. Trimming pared 1 base from V and 2 bases from J, leaving 12 bases between. CDR1 SGHTA and CDR2 FQGNSA come from the germline V gene. The CDR3 is made up of 15 amino acids. CDR3 nucleotides: TGTGCCAGCAGCTTAGGGCTCGGACGGACCTACGAGCAGTACGTC. Its translation is CASSLGLGRTYEQYV.

V gene TRBV6-6 combines with J gene TRBJ2-5; TRBD2 matches 8 bases. V lost 8 bases to trimming and J lost 1 base; unmatched junction nucleotides: 6. Germline V CDR1 and CDR2: MNHNY, SVGAGI (reference sequence). This CDR3 contains 14 residues. Here the CDR3 DNA reads TGTGCCAGCCGAACTAGCGGAGTCCAAGAGACCCAGTACTTC. It translates to CASRTSGVQETQYF.

V gene TRBV19 combines with J gene TRBJ2-1; a possible D gene is TRBD1 (5 bases). Trimming left V 7 bases short and J 0 bases short, with 10 bases between. Germline CDR1 LNHDA, CDR2 SQIVND (reference sequence). CDR3 length equals 14 residues. The DNA for the CDR3 is TGTGCCAGTAACCGCCAGGGCTCCTACAATGAGCAGTTCTTC. Protein: CASNRQGSYNEQFF. Variable domain in full (rest from reference TRBV19 and TRBJ2-1): DGGITQSPKYLFRKEGQNVTLSCEQNLNHDAMYWYRQDPGQGLRLIYYSQIVNDFQKGDIAEGYSVSREKKESFPLTVTSAQKNPTAFYLCASNRQGSYNEQFFGPGTRLTVL.

As concerns this clone: This CDR3 is also generated by other DNA sequences in the sample. The rearrangement links TRBV24-1 to TRBJ2-1, with D possibly being TRBD1 (6 bases). This CDR3 region has 13 residues. Trimming stripped 7 bases from V and 0 bases from J, with 6 bases between. Germline V gene sequence: CDR1 KGHDR, CDR2 SFDVKD. CDR3 nucleotides: TGTGCCACCAGGGACAGCTCCTACAATGAGCAGTTCTTC. Translating gives CATRDSSYNEQFF.

This clone occurred a few times. The V call is TRBV7-2, the J call TRBJ1-4; TRBD1 is a possible D gene (5 bases). CDR3 length: 15 residues. The germline gives CDR1 SGHTA, CDR2 FQGNSA. The V end was cut by 3 bases, the J end by 7 bases, with 15 bases between. CDR3: CASSFSGGNREKLFF. CDR3 DNA sequence: TGTGCCAGCAGCTTCTCTGGGGGTAATCGTGAAAAACTGTTTTTT.

The V gene is TRBV19, the J gene TRBJ2-4; tentative D call: TRBD2 (5 bases). Germline assignment: CDR1 LNHDA and CDR2 SQIVND (reference sequence). Trimming pared 4 bases from V and 15 bases from J, leaving 16 bases between. The CDR3 is made up of 12 amino acids. The CDR3 region is CASSTLYGGGYF. The CDR3 DNA follows: TGTGCCAGTAGTACACTCTACGGTGGAGGGTACTTC.

The chain has TRBV18 and TRBJ1-3; no clear D. The CDR3 runs 15 residues. V shed 0 bases and J shed 6 bases, with 12 bases lying between them. Germline V gives CDR1 KGHSH, CDR2 LQKENI. CDR3 sequence (DNA): TGTGCCAGCTCACCACCTTCATCTCAGCTAAACACCATATATTTT. Translating it yields CASSPPSSQLNTIYF. The whole variable domain, remainder taken from reference TRBV18 and TRBJ1-3, is NAGVMQNPRHLVRRRGQEARLRCSPMKGHSHVYWYRQLPEEGLKFMVYLQKENIIDESGMPKERFSAEFPKEGPSILRIQQVVRGDSAAYFCASSPPSSQLNTIYFGEGSWLTVV.

The V gene is TRBV5-1, the J gene TRBJ2-1; a possible D gene is TRBD2 (5 bases). The germline CDR1 and CDR2 sequences are SGHRS and YFSETQ. The length of the CDR3 is 14 residues. Trimming removed 1 base from V and 2 bases from J, with 7 bases in between. CDR3 DNA: TGCGCCAGCAGCTTGACGGGAACCTACAATGAGCAGTTCTTC. Protein sequence: CASSLTGTYNEQFF.

This sequence joins TRBV10-2 and TRBJ2-5, with D tentatively TRBD2 (6 bases). Trimming removed 4 bases from V and 2 bases from J, with 11 bases in between. The germline gives CDR1 WSHSY, CDR2 SAAADI. The CDR3 length is 14 residues. The CDR3 DNA is TGCGCCAGCAGTGCCGGGGGTGGACAAGAGACCCAGTACTTC. It yields the protein CASSAGGGQETQYF.

The chain couples TRBV30 to TRBJ2-3, with 9 bases identical to TRBD1. Germline V gene sequence: CDR1 GTSNPN, CDR2 SVGIG (reference sequence). The CDR3 runs 17 residues. V lost 1 base to trimming and J lost 4 bases; unmatched junction nucleotides: 12. CDR3 in DNA: TGTGCCTGGAGTGCCCCCGGGACAGGGAGTCGGGCAGATACGCAGTATTTT. Amino acid sequence: CAWSAPGTGSRADTQYF. Looking up the rest from reference TRBV30 and TRBJ2-3 gives the full variable domain: SQTIHQWPATLVQPVGSPLSLECTVEGTSNPNLYWYRQAAGRGLQLLFYSVGIGQISSEVPQNLSASRPQDRQFILSSKKLLLSDSGFYLCAWSAPGTGSRADTQYFGPGTRLTVL.

The CDR3 here is CASSSSPQGLETQYF. CDR3 coding DNA: TGTGCCAGCAGCTCGTCTCCTCAGGGTTTGGAGACCCAGTACTTC. This chain links TRBV7-7 with TRBJ2-5, with D perhaps matching TRBD1 (5 bases). Deletions cut 4 bases from V and 5 bases from J, with 17 bases between. The CDR3 contains 15 residues. Germline CDR1 reads SSHAT; CDR2 reads FNYEAQ (reference sequence).

V is TRBV7-2 and J is TRBJ1-6; D uncertain. Trimming left V 4 bases short and J 6 bases short, with 10 bases between. Per germline, CDR1 SGHTA and CDR2 FQGNSA. This CDR3 comprises 14 residues. In DNA form, the CDR3 reads TGTGCCAGCAGCTCCTTGGTGCCTAATTCACCCCTCCACTTT. It translates to CASSSLVPNSPLHF.

The chain joins TRBV5-6 to TRBJ2-2; TRBD1 matches at 8 bases. The CDR3 extends over 16 amino acids. CDR1 SGHDT and CDR2 YYEEEE come from the germline V gene. The V gene end was trimmed by 1 base and the J gene end by 5 bases; junction bases not matched to a gene: 7. CDR3 in DNA: TGTGCCAGCAGCTTGAGCGGCAGGGGGCGGACCGGGGAGCTGTTTTTT. Translating it yields CASSLSGRGRTGELFF.

The rearrangement joins TRBV30 to TRBJ1-2; a weak D match, TRBD1 (6 bases). CDR1 and CDR2 (germline): GTSNPN, SVGIG (reference sequence). The CDR3 has 13 residues. Trimming shortened V by 0 bases and J by 8 bases, and 13 bases separated the two germline ends. The CDR3 nucleotides read TGTGCCTGGAGTGTAGCCAGGGGCCGCGGCTACACCTTC. It yields the protein CAWSVARGRGYTF. Supplemented by reference TRBV30 and TRBJ1-2, the full variable domain reads SQTIHQWPATLVQPVGSPLSLECTVEGTSNPNLYWYRQAAGRGLQLLFYSVGIGQISSEVPQNLSASRPQDRQFILSSKKLLLSDSGFYLCAWSVARGRGYTFGSGTRLTVV.

The rearrangement joins TRBV5-1 to TRBJ1-2, with 8 bases matching TRBD1. With 4 bases clipped from V and 7 bases from J, the junction kept 12 bases outside the gene matches. The CDR3 totals 15 residues. The V gene's germline CDR1 is SGHRS and CDR2 YFSETQ. The DNA for the CDR3 is TGCGCCAGCAGCGCCCCGACAGGGGCGGAGGGTGGCTACACCTTC. Protein: CASSAPTGAEGGYTF.

The chain has TRBV4-1 and TRBJ1-1, with D unresolved. CDR3 length: 14 residues. Germline values: CDR1 MGHRA, CDR2 YSYEKL. V lost 5 bases and J 1 base, leaving 11 bases between the germline ends. The CDR3 DNA reads as TGCGCCAGCAGCTATCTGGCCGAGAACACTGAAGCTTTCTTT. It yields the protein CASSYLAENTEAFF.

V gene TRBV5-6 combines with J gene TRBJ1-2; no definite D call. Trimming cost V 0 bases and J 6 bases, with 6 bases left between them. In germline, CDR1 is SGHDT, CDR2 YYEEEE. This CDR3 spans 12 amino acids. CDR3 protein: CASSLGVDGYTF. As DNA, the CDR3 is TGTGCCAGCAGCTTGGGGGTCGATGGCTACACCTTC.

The chain has TRBV24-1 and TRBJ1-5; perhaps TRBD1 as D (5 bases). CDR3 size: 16 residues. The V end lost 4 bases, the J end lost 0 bases, and 12 bases lay between the germline ends. In germline, CDR1 is KGHDR, CDR2 SFDVKD. CDR3 nucleotide sequence: TGTGCCACCAGTGAAGGGACGGAACATAGCAATCAGCCCCAGCATTTT. Amino acids: CATSEGTEHSNQPQHF.